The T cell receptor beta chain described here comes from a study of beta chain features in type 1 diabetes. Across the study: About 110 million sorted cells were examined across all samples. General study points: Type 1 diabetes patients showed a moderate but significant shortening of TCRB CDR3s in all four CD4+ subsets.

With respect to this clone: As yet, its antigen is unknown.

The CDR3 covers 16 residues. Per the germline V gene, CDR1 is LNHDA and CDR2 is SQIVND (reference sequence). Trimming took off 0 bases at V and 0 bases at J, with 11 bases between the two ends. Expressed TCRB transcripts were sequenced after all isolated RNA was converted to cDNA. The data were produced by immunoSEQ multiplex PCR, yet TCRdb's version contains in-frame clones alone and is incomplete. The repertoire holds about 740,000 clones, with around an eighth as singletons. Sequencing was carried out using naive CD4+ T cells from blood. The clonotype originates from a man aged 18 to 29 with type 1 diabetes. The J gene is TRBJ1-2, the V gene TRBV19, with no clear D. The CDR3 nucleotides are TGTGCCAGTAGTATAGATGAAGTCGGGACTAACTATGGCTACACCTTC. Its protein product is CASSIDEVGTNYGYTF.